These 27 T cell receptor beta chains came from one sample sequenced in a study of identical twins. One entry per CDR3 protein results from TCRdb running MiXCR on the 5' RACE reads. The sample carries 500,000 to 550,000 distinct CDR3 sequences, about a fifth recorded once. The data were also submitted as part of a second study, on yellow fever vaccine responses in identical twins.

The source material was CD4+ T cells sorted from blood. The origin of the receptors is a woman aged 18-29 years in good health.

This clonotype was detected many times. The chain carries TRBV5-1 and TRBJ2-5, with unresolved D. The V gene lost 1 base and the J gene lost 3 bases, with 4 bases spanning the gap. This CDR3 is 12 amino acids long. CDR1 is SGHRS, CDR2 YFSETQ, per germline. This CDR3 reads CASSLLEETQYF. The CDR3 DNA follows: TGCGCCAGCAGCTTGCTCGAAGAGACCCAGTACTTC.

This clonotype occurred a few times. The chain recombines TRBV5-1 with TRBJ2-4, with 9 bases that match TRBD1. Germline V gives CDR1 SGHRS, CDR2 YFSETQ. V shed 4 bases, J shed 2 bases, and the junction held 7 bases outside the gene matches. The CDR3 contains 16 residues. CDR3 in DNA: TGCGCCAGCAGCGCCGGACAGGGGAAAACCAAAAACATTCAGTACTTC. It translates to CASSAGQGKTKNIQYF.

This clonotype has just a few counts. V and J are TRBV7-9 and TRBJ2-7, with a tentative D call TRBD2 (6 bases). Germline V gene lookup returns CDR1 SEHNR and CDR2 FQNEAQ (reference sequence). This CDR3 region has 16 residues. With 5 bases removed from V and 0 bases from J, the gap between germline ends came to 17 bases. Written as DNA, the CDR3 is TGTGCCAGCAGCCCTCGACTAGATTGGAACTCCTACGAGCAGTACTTC. Amino acid sequence: CASSPRLDWNSYEQYF. The full variable domain, in which reference TRBV7-9 and TRBJ2-7 provide the parts outside the CDR3, is DTGVSQNPRHKITKRGQNVTFRCDPISEHNRLYWYRQTLGQGPEFLTYFQNEAQLEKSRLLSDRFSAERPKGSFSTLEIQRTEQGDSAMYLCASSPRLDWNSYEQYFGPGTRLTVT.

The rearrangement uses TRBV12-3 or TRBV12-4 and TRBJ1-2; D is ambiguous. V gave up 3 bases and J gave up 3 bases, with 8 bases separating them. This CDR3 comprises 13 residues. The CDR3 sequence: CASSFRRDYGYTF. The CDR3 coding sequence is TGTGCCAGCAGTTTCCGTAGGGACTATGGCTACACCTTC.

V and J are TRBV12-3 or TRBV12-4 and TRBJ1-2; weak D call: TRBD1 (5 bases). The CDR3 extends over 15 amino acids. The V end was cut by 3 bases, the J end by 7 bases, with 18 bases between. The DNA for the CDR3 is TGTGCCAGCAGTTTGGCTTTGTTGGGGGGAGTTGGCTACACCTTC. Its protein product is CASSLALLGGVGYTF.

The chain joins TRBV5-1 to TRBJ1-3; 9 nucleotides line up with TRBD1. After removal of 1 base from V and 4 bases from J, the junction contained 3 bases not matched to a gene. CDR3 size: 15 residues. Germline lookup yields CDR1 SGHRS and CDR2 YFSETQ. CDR3 amino acids: CASSLTGGIGNTIYF. The CDR3 coding sequence is TGCGCCAGCAGCTTGACAGGGGGCATCGGAAACACCATATATTTT.

This clonotype was counted ten times or more. This chain connects TRBV29-1 to TRBJ2-7, with D possibly matching TRBD2 (5 bases). Trimming pared 0 bases from V and 2 bases from J, leaving 11 bases between. Germline CDR1 and CDR2: SQVTM and ANQGSEA. The CDR3 loop spans 14 amino acids. The CDR3 protein is CSVEERAKPYEQYF. The CDR3 nucleotides are TGCAGCGTTGAAGAGCGGGCAAAACCCTACGAGCAGTACTTC.

This chain joins TRBV15 and TRBJ1-1, with a possible D match to TRBD1 (6 bases). V dropped 5 bases and J dropped 2 bases, with 15 bases sitting between them. Germline V gene sequence: CDR1 LNHNV, CDR2 YYDKDF (reference sequence). The CDR3 consists of 15 residues. In nucleotides, the CDR3 is TGTGCCACCAGCGCCGGACAGTATATCAACACTGAAGCTTTCTTT. It encodes CATSAGQYINTEAFF.

This chain connects TRBV10-3 to TRBJ2-1; 8 bases line up with TRBD1. The CDR3 is 13 amino acids. J lost 5 bases, V lost 6 bases, and 3 bases had no gene match. Germline V gives CDR1 ENHRY, CDR2 SYGVKD. The CDR3 protein is CAIRDRENNEQFF. The DNA of the CDR3 is TGTGCCATCAGGGACAGGGAGAACAATGAGCAGTTCTTC.

This clonotype was detected only a few times. The V and J genes are TRBV28 and TRBJ2-7; D possibly matches TRBD1 or TRBD2 (5 bases each). The CDR3 has 12 residues. V lost 7 bases to trimming and J lost 5 bases, with 12 bases between them. Germline CDR1 is MDHEN and CDR2 is SYDVKM. DNA of the CDR3: TGTGCCAGCACCTCGGGGCTTCACGAGCAGTACTTC. Its translation: CASTSGLHEQYF.

V and J are TRBV29-1 and TRBJ2-5; D not resolved. Deletions cut 0 bases from V and 7 bases from J, with 6 bases between. Germline V gene data show CDR1 as SQVTM and CDR2 as ANQGSEA. The CDR3 length is 11 residues. The CDR3 is CSVEESVTQYF. CDR3 bases: TGCAGCGTTGAAGAGAGTGTGACCCAGTACTTC.

This chain joins TRBV10-3 and TRBJ2-3; D gene unclear. The CDR3 extends over 11 amino acids. The V gene lost 5 bases and the J gene lost 10 bases, with 10 bases spanning the gap. Germline assignment: CDR1 ENHRY and CDR2 SYGVKD. The CDR3, as DNA: TGTGCCATCAGTACTTCATTCCCGCAGTATTTT. It codes for CAISTSFPQYF.

The CDR3 loop is CASSVGHSASYEQYF. DNA for the CDR3: TGTGCCAGCAGCGTCGGTCACAGCGCTTCCTACGAGCAGTACTTC. The chain couples TRBV5-6 to TRBJ2-7, with D unclear. The V end lost 4 bases, the J end lost 1 base, and 15 bases lay between the germline ends. The CDR3 sequence is 15 residues long. Per the germline V gene, CDR1 is SGHDT and CDR2 is YYEEEE.

CDR3 DNA sequence: TGCGCCAGCAGCCAAGACAGGGGCTCGATCACAGATACGCAGTATTTT. Its protein is CASSQDRGSITDTQYF. The chain combines TRBV5-1 with TRBJ2-3; 8 bases align to TRBD1. V shed 4 bases, J shed 2 bases, and the junction held 9 bases outside the gene matches. Germline V gives CDR1 SGHRS, CDR2 YFSETQ. This CDR3 comprises 16 residues.

This clonotype appeared a few times. The chain couples TRBV29-1 to TRBJ2-7; D is undetermined. Germline V CDR1 and CDR2: SQVTM, ANQGSEA. With 5 bases removed from V and 2 bases from J, the gap between germline ends came to 13 bases. The CDR3 is 13 residues long. The CDR3 sequence: CSVWAGSTYEQYF. The CDR3 DNA follows: TGCAGCGTTTGGGCAGGCTCAACCTACGAGCAGTACTTC.

This clonotype appeared a few times. The chain employs TRBV5-1 and TRBJ2-1, with 9 bases fitting TRBD2. The germline CDR1 and CDR2 sequences are SGHRS and YFSETQ. V shed 4 bases and J 0 bases; nucleotides not matched to a gene: 5. This CDR3 contains 16 residues. The chain's CDR3 is CASSPLGLASYNEQFF. The CDR3 nucleotides read TGCGCCAGCAGCCCTCTGGGACTAGCCTCCTACAATGAGCAGTTCTTC.

The table lists this clonotype with a few counts. V and J are TRBV6-1 and TRBJ1-1; 9 bases align to TRBD1. After removal of 4 bases from V and 3 bases from J, the junction contained 3 bases not matched to a gene. Germline V CDR1 and CDR2: MNHNS, SASEGT. The CDR3 runs 14 residues. The CDR3 DNA follows: TGTGCCAGCAGTGGACAGGGGGGCTACACTGAAGCTTTCTTT. Translated: CASSGQGGYTEAFF.

This sequence joins TRBV25-1 and TRBJ2-1, with 9 bases identical to TRBD2. With 4 bases clipped from V and 4 bases from J, the junction kept 11 bases outside the gene matches. Per the germline V gene, CDR1 is MGHDK and CDR2 is SYGVNS. CDR3 length equals 17 residues. The CDR3 coding sequence is TGTGCCAGCAGTGGGGTGGCGGGAGGGCCGGATTACAATGAGCAGTTCTTC. Translated: CASSGVAGGPDYNEQFF.

J is TRBJ2-3 and V is TRBV7-8; D is unclear. Germline CDR1 reads SGHVS; CDR2 reads FQNEAQ. Trimming removed 1 base at V and 4 bases at J, with 9 bases between. There are 14 residues in the CDR3. CDR3 nucleotides: TGTGCCAGCAGCTTAGGCCAGCCCCCAGATACGCAGTATTTT. Translated, it gives CASSLGQPPDTQYF.

This chain joins TRBV2 and TRBJ1-2, with D possibly TRBD1 on 6 matching bases. Trimming removed 1 base from V and 5 bases from J, with 11 bases in between. This CDR3 is built from 14 residues. Looked up from germline, CDR1 is SNHLY and CDR2 is FYNNEI. The CDR3 loop is CASSEERTVYGYTF. Here the CDR3 DNA reads TGTGCCAGCAGTGAAGAGAGGACAGTGTATGGCTACACCTTC.

This clonotype has just a few counts. The chain uses TRBV4-1 and TRBJ2-3, with D perhaps matching TRBD1 or TRBD2 (6 bases each). CDR3 length equals 13 residues. Trimming pared 11 bases from V and 0 bases from J, leaving 12 bases between. Looked up from germline, CDR1 is MGHRA and CDR2 is YSYEKL. Written as DNA, the CDR3 is TGCGCCTCGGAGGGGGGAAGCACAGATACGCAGTATTTT. The encoded protein is CASEGGSTDTQYF.

The chain links TRBV3-1 to TRBJ1-2; no firm D call. CDR1 is LGHDT, CDR2 YNNKEL, per germline (reference sequence). V lost 0 bases to trimming and J lost 5 bases, with 13 bases between them. There are 15 residues in the CDR3. The CDR3 loop is CASSQDAGAPYGYTF. CDR3 coding DNA: TGTGCCAGCAGCCAAGATGCAGGCGCCCCGTATGGCTACACCTTC.

This chain links TRBV7-9 with TRBJ1-4, with a possible D match to TRBD1 (5 bases). The germline V gene has CDR1 SEHNR and CDR2 FQNEAQ (reference sequence). Deletions cut 4 bases from V and 4 bases from J, with 10 bases between. The CDR3 totals 14 residues. CDR3 region: CASSSGPNNEKLFF. Here the CDR3 DNA reads TGTGCCAGCAGCTCGGGGCCAAATAATGAAAAACTGTTTTTT.

V and J are TRBV12-3 or TRBV12-4 and TRBJ2-5, with D maybe TRBD2 (6 bases). V was shortened by 4 bases and J by 4 bases, with 19 bases between the two germline ends. CDR3 length equals 16 residues. The CDR3 bases are TGTGCCAGCAGTTCCCACCCTCAGGACGGGGGAGAGACCCAGTACTTC. The encoded protein is CASSSHPQDGGETQYF.

The chain carries TRBV4-1 and TRBJ2-2, with D perhaps assigned TRBD1 or TRBD2 (7 bases each). Germline values: CDR1 MGHRA, CDR2 YSYEKL. Trimming pared 3 bases from V and 0 bases from J, leaving 14 bases between. This CDR3 is built from 17 residues. CDR3 DNA sequence: TGCGCCAGCAGCCACAGGGGGGGAGGACCGAACACCGGGGAGCTGTTTTTT. Amino acid sequence: CASSHRGGGPNTGELFF.

This chain connects TRBV24-1 to TRBJ2-5; D remains unclear. The CDR3 length is 17 residues. Per the germline V gene, CDR1 is KGHDR and CDR2 is SFDVKD. The V end was cut by 5 bases, the J end by 4 bases, with 22 bases between. The CDR3 sequence: CATSGQLRGESGETQYF. The CDR3 coding sequence is TGTGCCACCAGTGGCCAACTTCGAGGCGAAAGTGGAGAGACCCAGTACTTC.

This clonotype occurred a few times. The chain couples TRBV5-1 to TRBJ2-3, with D possibly being TRBD1 (5 bases). Germline values: CDR1 SGHRS, CDR2 YFSETQ. The CDR3 length is 15 residues. Trimming pared 0 bases from V and 5 bases from J, leaving 13 bases between. The DNA for the CDR3 is TGCGCCAGCAGCTTGGTTTTCCAGGGTGAAGATACGCAGTATTTT. It codes for CASSLVFQGEDTQYF.